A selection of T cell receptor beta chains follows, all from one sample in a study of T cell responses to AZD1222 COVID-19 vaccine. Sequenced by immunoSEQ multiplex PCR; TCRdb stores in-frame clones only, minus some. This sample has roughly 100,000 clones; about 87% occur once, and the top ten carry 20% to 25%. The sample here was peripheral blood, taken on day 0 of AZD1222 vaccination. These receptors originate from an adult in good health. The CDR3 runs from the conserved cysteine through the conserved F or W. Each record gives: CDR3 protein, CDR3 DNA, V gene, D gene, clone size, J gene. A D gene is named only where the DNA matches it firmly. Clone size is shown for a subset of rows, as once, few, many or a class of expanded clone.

CASSVGEGHNNQPQHF	TGTGCCAGCAGCGTAGGAGAGGGCCATAACAATCAGCCCCAGCATTTT	TRBV9	NA	NA	TRBJ1-5
CASGGNTEAFF	TGCGCCAGCGGCGGTAACACTGAAGCTTTCTTT	TRBV5-1	NA	NA	TRBJ1-1
CASSLGGAGLPDTQYF	TGCGCCAGCAGCCTGGGGGGGGCCGGGTTACCAGATACGCAGTATTTT	TRBV5-1	NA	NA	TRBJ2-3
CASSLDLNQPQHF	TGTGCCAGTAGCCTCGACCTCAATCAGCCCCAGCATTTT	TRBV19	NA	NA	TRBJ1-5
CASSPGNRDTEAFF	TGTGCCAGCAGCCCAGGGAATAGGGACACTGAAGCTTTCTTT	TRBV7-9	NA	NA	TRBJ1-1
CSVEELVGNEQFF	TGCAGCGTTGAGGAGCTGGTGGGCAATGAGCAGTTCTTC	TRBV29-1	NA	once	TRBJ2-1
CASRRTGGDYGYTF	TGTGCCAGCAGACGGACAGGGGGCGACTATGGCTACACCTTC	TRBV27	TRBD1	NA	TRBJ1-2
CASSLGSQERETQYF	TGTGCCAGCAGCTTAGGATCACAGGAGAGAGAGACCCAGTACTTC	TRBV11-2	NA	NA	TRBJ2-5
CASSEGASNRDTEAFF	TGTGCCAGCAGTGAAGGGGCGTCCAACAGGGACACTGAAGCTTTCTTT	TRBV6-1	NA	once	TRBJ1-1
CASSLTRGRSPLHF	TGTGCCAGCAGTTTAACCAGGGGTCGGTCACCCCTCCACTTT	TRBV28	NA	NA	TRBJ1-6
CATSSSMGLAAGELFF	TGTGCCACCAGCAGCTCGATGGGACTAGCAGCCGGGGAGCTGTTTTTT	TRBV15	TRBD2	NA	TRBJ2-2
CASSWDRAGYTF	TGTGCCAGCAGTTGGGACAGGGCTGGCTACACCTTC	TRBV12-3/TRBV12-4	TRBD1	NA	TRBJ1-2
CASSLGDGSYEQYF	TGTGCCAGCAGCTTAGGGGACGGTTCCTACGAGCAGTACTTC	TRBV11-2	NA	NA	TRBJ2-7
CASSEPTRGDEQFF	TGTGCCAGCAGTGAACCAACACGGGGAGATGAGCAGTTCTTC	TRBV6-1	NA	NA	TRBJ2-1
CSVDRAADETQYF	TGCAGCGTTGATCGGGCCGCCGACGAGACCCAGTACTTC	TRBV29-1	NA	NA	TRBJ2-5
CASSRDGPYEQYF	TGTGCCAGCAGTCGGGACGGACCCTACGAGCAGTACTTC	TRBV27	NA	NA	TRBJ2-7
CANHPPGVGYGYTF	TGTGCCAACCACCCTCCAGGGGTTGGCTATGGCTACACCTTC	TRBV7-9	NA	NA	TRBJ1-2
CASKGQGENTEAFF	TGCGCCAGCAAGGGACAGGGTGAGAACACTGAAGCTTTCTTT	TRBV10-2	TRBD1	NA	TRBJ1-1
CASRDTPNTEAFF	TGTGCCAGCAGAGACACCCCGAACACTGAAGCTTTCTTT	TRBV6-5	NA	NA	TRBJ1-1
CASSSDRRGYTF	TGTGCCAGCAGCTCGGACAGGCGAGGCTACACCTTC	TRBV14	TRBD1	once	TRBJ1-2
CASSPSMEEKLFF	TGTGCCAGCAGCCCATCAATGGAGGAAAAACTGTTTTTT	TRBV7-6	NA	NA	TRBJ1-4
CASSYSPSGVYNQPQHF	TGTGCCAGCAGTTACTCCCCCTCTGGGGTTTACAATCAGCCCCAGCATTTT	TRBV6-2/TRBV6-3	NA	NA	TRBJ1-5
CASSLRSSLGAQYF	TGTGCCAGCAGTTTAAGAAGCTCCCTGGGGGCCCAGTACTTC	TRBV27	NA	NA	TRBJ2-5
CASSWGQGNQPQHF	TGTGCCAGCAGCTGGGGACAGGGAAATCAGCCCCAGCATTTT	TRBV5-5	TRBD1	NA	TRBJ1-5
CASSQDLGEGYTF	TGCGCCAGCAGCCAAGATCTTGGGGAGGGCTACACCTTC	TRBV4-1	NA	NA	TRBJ1-2
CASSYSGTPGEQFF	TGTGCCAGCAGTTACTCTGGGACCCCAGGTGAGCAGTTCTTC	TRBV6-2/TRBV6-3	NA	NA	TRBJ2-1
CASSRQANTEAFF	TGTGCCAGCAGCCGACAGGCGAACACTGAAGCTTTCTTT	TRBV14	NA	NA	TRBJ1-1
CASSLGQGTYNEQFF	TGTGCCAGCAGCTTGGGACAGGGGACCTACAATGAGCAGTTCTTC	TRBV11-1	TRBD1	NA	TRBJ2-1
CASSPSRGDEKLFF	TGCGCCAGCAGCCCCAGTAGGGGGGATGAAAAACTGTTTTTT	TRBV4-3	NA	once	TRBJ1-4
CASGFGNTIYF	TGTGCATCCGGTTTTGGAAACACCATATATTTT	TRBV25-1	NA	NA	TRBJ1-3
CASSARSQGGYGYTF	TGTGCCAGCAGCGCCCGGTCCCAGGGGGGATATGGCTACACCTTC	TRBV9	TRBD1	NA	TRBJ1-2
CASSPTGTTEAFF	TGCGCCAGCAGTCCGACAGGGACCACTGAAGCTTTCTTT	TRBV5-1	TRBD1	NA	TRBJ1-1
CASSAGQGDGYTF	TGTGCCAGCAGCGCGGGACAGGGGGATGGCTACACCTTC	TRBV7-8	TRBD1	once	TRBJ1-2
CASSPPGSPETQYF	TGTGCCAGCTCACCACCAGGGTCCCCAGAGACCCAGTACTTC	TRBV18	NA	NA	TRBJ2-5
CASTRQGTNTGELFF	TGTGCCAGCACAAGACAGGGAACGAACACCGGGGAGCTGTTTTTT	TRBV9	TRBD1	NA	TRBJ2-2
CASSLIPGGQGRNQPQHF	TGTGCCAGCAGCCTAATACCCGGGGGACAGGGGAGGAATCAGCCCCAGCATTTT	TRBV3-1/TRBV3-2	TRBD1	NA	TRBJ1-5
CANTRLFGASNQPQHF	TGTGCCAACACCCGGTTGTTCGGGGCAAGCAATCAGCCCCAGCATTTT	TRBV3-1/TRBV3-2	NA	NA	TRBJ1-5
CASSQRGLLSYEQYF	TGTGCCAGCAGTCAACGGGGACTCCTTTCCTACGAGCAGTACTTC	TRBV6-2/TRBV6-3	NA	NA	TRBJ2-7
CASSLPVPPPTSGRVYNEQFF	TGTGCCAGCAGTTTACCGGTACCACCTCCGACTAGCGGGAGGGTTTATAATGAGCAGTTCTTC	TRBV27	TRBD2	NA	TRBJ2-1
CASRPTFSSYNSPLHF	TGTGCCAGCAGGCCGACATTTAGCTCCTATAATTCACCCCTCCACTTT	TRBV27	NA	NA	TRBJ1-6